The 20 T cell receptor beta chains in this list originate from one sample, sequenced in a study of response to subunit inactivated influenza vaccine. MiXCR, run by TCRdb on the RT-PCR reads, gives a single entry per CDR3 protein. This sample has 500,000 to 600,000 distinct CDR3 sequences; about 10% occur once, and the top ten carry about 9.4%. Sequenced material: PBMCs from blood, taken on the day of vaccination. Receptors were obtained from a man aged 45-65 years who received an inactivated influenza vaccine.

This clonotype was seen a few times. The V and J genes are TRBV12-3 or TRBV12-4 and TRBJ2-1; perhaps TRBD1 as D (5 bases). CDR3 length: 15 residues. Trimming left V 2 bases short and J 3 bases short, with 11 bases between. The CDR3 DNA sequence: TGTGCCAGCAGTTTACGGCAGGGTATCTACAATGAGCAGTTCTTC. The encoded protein is CASSLRQGIYNEQFF.

The V call is TRBV11-2, the J call TRBJ2-3; the D is unclear. Germline values: CDR1 SGHAT, CDR2 FQNNGV. V lost 8 bases and J lost 2, with 2 bases in between. This CDR3 comprises 10 residues. CDR3 region: CASATDTQYF. The CDR3 DNA sequence: TGTGCCAGCGCCACAGATACGCAGTATTTT.

V is TRBV6-1 and J is TRBJ1-2; no reliable D call. Germline CDR1 is MNHNS and CDR2 is SASEGT. CDR3 length: 15 residues. Trimming stripped 2 bases from V and 0 bases from J, with 10 bases between. The CDR3 protein is CASSELRPANYGYTF. The CDR3 bases are TGTGCCAGCAGTGAACTCCGGCCCGCTAACTATGGCTACACCTTC.

The chain uses TRBV20-1 and TRBJ2-1; 13 bases line up with TRBD2. Unmatched junction bases numbered 16, after V lost 5 bases and J lost 15 bases. This CDR3 has 15 amino acids. Germline loops: CDR1 DFQATT, CDR2 SNEGSKA (reference sequence). The DNA of the CDR3 is TGCAGTGCTCCAGATACTAGCGGGAGGGGGCCGCCCCCGTTCTTC. The encoded protein is CSAPDTSGRGPPPFF.

This clonotype was observed a few times. The rearrangement links TRBV4-2 to TRBJ1-6; D uncertain. This CDR3 has 15 residues. The V gene's germline CDR1 is LGHNA and CDR2 YNFKEQ. Between the trimmed V and J ends, which lost 1 base and 8 bases, there was a span of 12 bases. The CDR3 here is CASSQGVTGYSPLHF. As DNA, the CDR3 is TGTGCCAGCAGCCAAGGAGTGACCGGGTATTCACCCCTCCACTTT.

This clonotype was observed at least ten times. The chain employs TRBV7-2 and TRBJ2-4, with a tentative D call TRBD2 (5 bases). V lost 3 bases, J lost 2 bases, and 11 bases lay in between. Germline V gene lookup returns CDR1 SGHTA and CDR2 FQGNSA. This CDR3 spans 15 amino acids. The CDR3 DNA reads TGTGCCAGCAGCTTGGCCGCGGGTACCAAAAACATTCAGTACTTC. Protein: CASSLAAGTKNIQYF.

This clonotype was seen more than once but under ten times. The rearrangement uses TRBV6-2 or TRBV6-3 and TRBJ2-5; 7 nucleotides match TRBD2. Per the germline V gene, CDR1 is MNHEY and CDR2 is SVGEGT. V gave up 6 bases and J gave up 2 bases; unmatched junction bases: 9. This CDR3 has 15 residues. The CDR3 DNA is TGTGCCAGCAGCCATCAGCGGGGACCTCAAGAGACCCAGTACTTC. It codes for CASSHQRGPQETQYF.

On this clonotype itself: One junction end does not reproduce the germline sequence, and a read error may be involved. The gene calls are TRBV5-1 and TRBJ2-3; TRBD2 matches at 14 bases. Germline V CDR1 and CDR2: SGHRS, YFSETQ. The CDR3 has 17 residues. For the CDR3, the DNA is TGCGCTAGCAGCTTGGAGGGACTAGCGGGAGCAGTAGATACGCAGTATTTT. The encoded protein is CASSLEGLAGAVDTQYF.

A few counts support this clonotype. V is TRBV27 and J is TRBJ2-7; TRBD2 is a possible D gene (5 bases). CDR3 length: 18 residues. The V end was cut by 4 bases, the J end by 1 base, with 23 bases between. From germline, CDR1 is MNHEY and CDR2 SMNVEV (reference sequence). The CDR3 DNA sequence: TGTGCCAGCAGTTCCGCCGGCGAGCGGAGCGGAGCGTCCTACGAGCAGTACTTC. As protein: CASSSAGERSGASYEQYF.

This clonotype was seen only a few times. V is TRBV25-1 and J is TRBJ2-1; perhaps D is TRBD1 or TRBD2 (6 bases each). The CDR3 loop spans 17 amino acids. V lost 6 bases to trimming and J lost 4 bases, with 22 bases between them. Per the germline V gene, CDR1 is MGHDK and CDR2 is SYGVNS. The CDR3 spells CASRATGPRRGYNEQFF. CDR3 nucleotide sequence: TGTGCCAGCAGAGCGACAGGACCCCGCCGGGGGTACAATGAGCAGTTCTTC.

This clonotype was found a few times. V is TRBV4-3 and J is TRBJ1-4; D is perhaps TRBD1 (6 bases). Germline lookup yields CDR1 LGHNA and CDR2 YSLEER. The ends were cut back, 0 bases at V and 5 bases at J, with 13 bases in the middle. This CDR3 is built from 16 residues. CDR3 nucleotides: TGCGCCAGCAGCCAAGATTGGGGGGCCGCGAATGAAAAACTGTTTTTT. Translating it yields CASSQDWGAANEKLFF.

There are a few counts of this clonotype. The rearrangement links TRBV29-1 to TRBJ2-7; TRBD1 matches at 9 bases. CDR1 is SQVTM and CDR2 is ANQGSEA in the germline V gene. V lost 2 bases and J lost 5; bases outside the gene matches: 13. The CDR3 contains 16 residues. This CDR3 reads CSVERRVGDRVNEQYF. CDR3 nucleotides: TGCAGCGTTGAAAGACGGGTAGGGGACAGGGTCAACGAGCAGTACTTC.

Many counts were recorded for this clonotype. This rearrangement joins TRBV11-2 to TRBJ1-1; perhaps TRBD1 as D (6 bases). This CDR3 has 17 residues. Germline CDR1 SGHAT, CDR2 FQNNGV. The V and J ends lost 1 base and 3 bases respectively, with 18 bases between them. The CDR3 protein is CASSLGTWGQADTEAFF. In nucleotides, the CDR3 is TGTGCCAGCAGCTTAGGAACTTGGGGGCAGGCGGACACTGAAGCTTTCTTT.

This clonotype was counted at least ten times. This sequence joins TRBV6-1 and TRBJ1-5, with D maybe TRBD1 (5 bases). This CDR3 is 16 amino acids long. Trimming pared 4 bases from V and 4 bases from J, leaving 17 bases between. Per the germline V gene, CDR1 is MNHNS and CDR2 is SASEGT. The CDR3 bases are TGTGCCAGCAGTGTAAAGCCGGTGGAGGGGAATCAGCCCCAGCATTTT. Its translation is CASSVKPVEGNQPQHF.

This clonotype was observed a few times. The J gene is TRBJ2-5, the V gene TRBV15; D ambiguous. The CDR3 is 14 amino acids. The ends were cut back, 0 bases at V and 0 bases at J, with 5 bases in the middle. Per germline, CDR1 LNHNV and CDR2 YYDKDF (reference sequence). As DNA, the CDR3 is TGTGCCACCAGCAGAGATCGACACCAAGAGACCCAGTACTTC. It specifies CATSRDRHQETQYF. The full variable domain, rest sourced from reference TRBV15 and TRBJ2-5, is DAMVIQNPRYQVTQFGKPVTLSCSQTLNHNVMYWYQQKSSQAPKLLFHYYDKDFNNEADTPDNFQSRRPNTSFCFLDIRSPGLGDTAMYLCATSRDRHQETQYFGPGTRLLVL.

This clonotype has only a few counts. This chain links TRBV6-1 with TRBJ2-3, with no clear D. The V end lost 5 bases, the J end lost 3 bases, and 9 bases lay between the germline ends. The CDR3 length is 13 residues. Germline V gene lookup returns CDR1 MNHNS and CDR2 SASEGT. CDR3 region: CASSHSGTDTQYF. The DNA for the CDR3 is TGTGCCAGCAGTCATTCCGGGACAGATACGCAGTATTTT.

This clonotype has only a few counts. The V and J genes are TRBV5-1 and TRBJ2-5; 9 bases align to TRBD1. This CDR3 region has 15 residues. J was trimmed by 3 bases and V by 4 bases; bases with no gene match: 7. Germline V CDR1 and CDR2: SGHRS, YFSETQ. CDR3 DNA sequence: TGCGCCAGCAGCCTGGGCGGACAGGGGAAAGAGACCCAGTACTTC. Translated, it gives CASSLGGQGKETQYF.

This clonotype occurred many times. The V and J genes are TRBV6-5 and TRBJ1-1; no firm D call. The germline V and J ends were trimmed by 2 bases and 1 base, with 11 bases remaining between them. Germline loops: CDR1 MNHEY, CDR2 SVGAGI. The CDR3 length is 15 residues. CDR3 sequence reads: CASSYGPVRNTEAFF. CDR3 sequence (DNA): TGTGCCAGCAGTTACGGGCCAGTTAGGAACACTGAAGCTTTCTTT.

The gene calls are TRBV6-1 and TRBJ2-1; 7 positions match TRBD1. CDR3 length equals 15 residues. Germline values: CDR1 MNHNS, CDR2 SASEGT. The V and J ends lost 5 bases and 7 bases, in that order; junction bases with no gene match: 11. The CDR3 DNA follows: TGTGCCAGCAGTCGTCCGGGACAGAGGGTTAATGAGCAGTTCTTC. Its translation is CASSRPGQRVNEQFF.

The chain uses TRBV7-9 and TRBJ2-2; D is unresolved. Deletions cut 4 bases from V and 4 bases from J, with 19 bases between. CDR1 is SEHNR and CDR2 is FQNEAQ in the germline V gene (reference sequence). The CDR3 extends over 17 amino acids. CDR3 region: CASSSTSDQYSTGELFF. CDR3 DNA: TGTGCCAGCAGCTCAACCAGCGACCAGTACAGCACCGGGGAGCTGTTTTTT.